The 8 T cell receptor beta chains given below trace back to one sample, sequenced in a study of T cells after yellow fever vaccination. MiXCR, applied by TCRdb to the 5' RACE reads, yields one record per CDR3 protein. This sample has 550,000 or so distinct CDR3 sequences, with less than 20% found just once. The sample in question was PBMCs, obtained 15 days after the yellow fever booster vaccination. Receptors originate from a man in his thirties or forties who received the YFV17D yellow fever vaccine.

The rearrangement uses TRBV12-3 or TRBV12-4 and TRBJ2-7; weak D call: TRBD1 (6 bases). There are 13 residues in the CDR3. The ends were cut back, 5 bases at V and 5 bases at J, with 13 bases in the middle. For the CDR3, the DNA is TGTGCCAGCAGTAGGTTGGGGGCGGACGAGCAGTACTTC. Protein product: CASSRLGADEQYF.

Only a few counts were recorded for this clonotype. The chain combines TRBV5-1 with TRBJ2-7; TRBD2 matches 8 bases. The CDR3 runs 17 residues. The germline V gene encodes CDR1 SGHRS and CDR2 YFSETQ. The V segment lost 4 bases and the J segment 2 bases; nucleotides outside the gene matches: 14. CDR3 nucleotide sequence: TGCGCCAGCAGCATATTTCCCGCCAGCGGGGGCGCCTACGAGCAGTACTTC. Amino acid sequence: CASSIFPASGGAYEQYF.

This clonotype was counted a few times. The J gene is TRBJ2-5, the V gene TRBV12-3 or TRBV12-4, with 8 positions matching TRBD2. The length of the CDR3 is 13 residues. Losses at the gene ends were 3 bases for V and 4 bases for J; bases not matched to a gene: 1. Written as DNA, the CDR3 is TGTGCCAGCAGTTTTCTAGCGGGAGAGACCCAGTACTTC. This codes for CASSFLAGETQYF.

This clonotype was seen only a few times. The chain joins TRBV11-2 to TRBJ2-7; 7 nucleotides agree with TRBD1. With V trimmed by 3 bases and J by 3 bases, 11 bases remained unmatched. CDR1 is SGHAT and CDR2 is FQNNGV in the germline V gene. This CDR3 comprises 16 residues. CDR3 residues: CASSLKVGTAYYEQYF. The CDR3, as DNA: TGTGCCAGCAGCTTGAAGGTCGGGACAGCTTACTACGAGCAGTACTTC.

This clonotype was detected only a few times. The chain recombines TRBV7-2 with TRBJ2-7; D perhaps matches TRBD2 (6 bases). Germline V lookup: CDR1 SGHTA, CDR2 FQGNSA. This CDR3 spans 14 amino acids. Between the trimmed V and J ends, which lost 6 bases and 6 bases, there was a span of 18 bases. The CDR3 nucleotides are TGTGCCAGCAGGAGGACTACCGTTTTGGCCGAGCAGTACTTC. Protein: CASRRTTVLAEQYF.

This clonotype has only a few counts. V is TRBV5-1 and J is TRBJ2-7; 10 positions agree with TRBD1. V lost 4 bases, J lost 6 bases, and 7 bases stayed unmatched. The CDR3 contains 14 residues. Germline values: CDR1 SGHRS, CDR2 YFSETQ. The CDR3 here is CASSVSGTGVEQYF. The DNA for the CDR3 is TGCGCCAGCAGCGTTTCCGGGACAGGGGTCGAGCAGTACTTC.

This clonotype was picked up a small number of times. The chain joins TRBV5-1 to TRBJ2-3; 10 positions agree with TRBD1. The CDR3 consists of 14 residues. Unmatched junction bases numbered 3, after V lost 4 bases and J lost 4 bases. Germline V lookup: CDR1 SGHRS, CDR2 YFSETQ. The CDR3 nucleotides read TGCGCCAGCAGCACAGACAGGGGGCCAGATACGCAGTATTTT. It codes for CASSTDRGPDTQYF.

This clonotype was recorded a few times. The chain carries TRBV20-1 and TRBJ2-1; either TRBD1 or TRBD2 may supply D (5 bases each). This CDR3 is built from 12 residues. Germline V gene lookup returns CDR1 DFQATT and CDR2 SNEGSKA (reference sequence). The V and J ends lost 6 bases and 6 bases respectively, with 12 bases between them. CDR3 loop: CSAKRGLNEQFF. CDR3 DNA sequence: TGCAGTGCCAAGAGGGGCCTCAATGAGCAGTTCTTC.